The rows below give T cell receptor beta chains drawn from one sample of a study of CD8+ T cells in alopecia areata. Profiling relied on immunoSEQ multiplex PCR, and the TCRdb table lists in-frame clones only, not all of them. The sample shows approximately 99,000 clones, approximately 59% of them seen only once. Sequenced input: CD8+ T cells sorted from blood. The receptors originated from a human donor in good health. Both conserved end residues are part of each CDR3. The D gene is left open where the match is weak. Clone size is shown for a subset of rows, as once, few, many or a class of expanded clone.

len,j_gene,v_gene,abundance,d_gene,CDR3nt,CDR3aa
16,TRBJ1-4,TRBV6-1,few,TRBD1,TGTGCCAGCAGTGAAAACCCCGGGACAGGGGACGAAAAACTGTTTTTT,CASSENPGTGDEKLFF
14,TRBJ2-1,TRBV7-9,.,TRBD2,TGTGCCAGCAGCATAAGCGGGGAGTACAATGAGCAGTTCTTC,CASSISGEYNEQFF
15,TRBJ2-3,TRBV9,.,TRBD2,TGTGCCAGCAGCGAGGGACTAGCGATCACAGATACGCAGTATTTT,CASSEGLAITDTQYF
15,TRBJ1-5,TRBV4-1,.,.,TGCGCCAGCAGCCAAGATGGGGGGGAAGGCCAGCCCCAGCATTTT,CASSQDGGEGQPQHF
14,TRBJ2-5,TRBV5-6,.,.,TGTGCCAGCTCTCGTGGCAGGTGGTCGGAGACCCAGTACTTC,CASSRGRWSETQYF
11,TRBJ1-2,TRBV19,.,TRBD1,TGTGCCAGCCGGACAGGGAGTGGCTACACCTTC,CASRTGSGYTF
13,TRBJ1-1,TRBV13,.,TRBD1,TGTGCCAGCAGTGGACAGGGTGGGACTGAAGCTTTCTTT,CASSGQGGTEAFF
13,TRBJ1-5,TRBV30,.,.,TGTGCCTGGAGTGAAGGACAGAGACAGCCCCAGCATTTT,CAWSEGQRQPQHF
16,TRBJ2-3,TRBV9,few,TRBD2,TGTGCCAGCAGCGTAGCTGGGGGGGGTAGCACAGATACGCAGTATTTT,CASSVAGGGSTDTQYF
13,TRBJ1-1,TRBV5-6,.,.,TGTGCCAGCAGCTTTGTCATGAACACTGAAGCTTTCTTT,CASSFVMNTEAFF
12,TRBJ1-2,TRBV14,few,.,TGTGCCAGCAGCCAAGTGGTGGGCGGCTACACCTTC,CASSQVVGGYTF
15,TRBJ2-7,TRBV9,.,TRBD2,TGTGCCAGCAGCGCGGGACTAGCGGACTCCTACGAGCAGTACTTC,CASSAGLADSYEQYF
14,TRBJ1-1,TRBV7-9,.,TRBD1,TGTGCCAGCAGCTCGACAGGGGGCGACACTGAAGCTTTCTTT,CASSSTGGDTEAFF
17,TRBJ1-4,TRBV7-9,.,TRBD1,TGTGCCAGCAGCTCCAATCCGGGACAGGGGTATGAGGAAAAACTGTTTTTT,CASSSNPGQGYEEKLFF
14,TRBJ1-1,TRBV19,few,.,TGTGCCAGTAGTATTCCCAGGTTGGGCACTGAAGCTTTCTTT,CASSIPRLGTEAFF
15,TRBJ1-1,TRBV27,.,TRBD1,TGTGCCAGCAGTACACGGGACAGGGGAAACACTGAAGCTTTCTTT,CASSTRDRGNTEAFF
15,TRBJ1-5,TRBV27,once,.,TGTGCCAGCAGTTTAAACACACTCGGCAATCAGCCCCAGCATTTT,CASSLNTLGNQPQHF
15,TRBJ1-5,TRBV13,.,.,TGTGCCAGCAGCTTCGGGCGGAGAACAAATCAGCCCCAGCATTTT,CASSFGRRTNQPQHF
14,TRBJ2-3,TRBV5-1,.,.,TGCGCCAGCAGCTGGGTATCAGGCACAGATACGCAGTATTTT,CASSWVSGTDTQYF
13,TRBJ2-2,TRBV15,.,.,TGTGCCACCGGCAGAGATCGCGGGGGCGGGCTGTTTTTT,CATGRDRGGGLFF
13,TRBJ2-1,TRBV2,.,.,TGTGCCGTGCGAAGGAGCTCCTACAATGAGCAGTTCTTC,CAVRRSSYNEQFF
11,TRBJ1-1,TRBV20-1,.,.,TGCAGTGCTCCCCACCAGACCGGAGCTTTCTTT,CSAPHQTGAFF
15,TRBJ1-4,TRBV5-1,.,TRBD1,TGCGCCAGCAGCTTGGCCGGGACAGCTAATGAAAAACTGTTTTTT,CASSLAGTANEKLFF
12,TRBJ2-6,TRBV13,few,.,TGTGCCAGCAGCTCTGGGGCCAACGTCCTGACTTTC,CASSSGANVLTF
15,TRBJ2-7,TRBV5-6,.,.,TGTGCCAGCAGCTTGAAGCGCAGGGGGACTTACGAGCAGTACTTC,CASSLKRRGTYEQYF
14,TRBJ2-3,TRBV27,.,.,TGTGCCAGCAGTTTGCGGACTAGCACAGATACGCAGTATTTT,CASSLRTSTDTQYF
15,TRBJ1-2,TRBV28,.,.,TGTGCCAGCATCGAGGGTTCAGTTACGAGCTATGGCTACACCTTC,CASIEGSVTSYGYTF
12,TRBJ1-4,TRBV7-9,.,.,TGTGCCAGCAGTTCCCCCAGGTTGGAACTGTTTTTT,CASSSPRLELFF
16,TRBJ2-2,TRBV7-9,once,TRBD1,TGTGCCAGCAGTTCTACGGGACAGGTGAACACCGGGGAGCTGTTTTTT,CASSSTGQVNTGELFF
16,TRBJ2-5,TRBV4-1,.,.,TGCGCCAGCAGCCATCCAGAGAGTGCGGGCCAAGAGACCCAGTACTTC,CASSHPESAGQETQYF
15,TRBJ1-6,TRBV6-1,.,.,TGTGCCAGCAGGAGGCCGAGCTCCTATAATTCACCCCTCCACTTT,CASRRPSSYNSPLHF
14,TRBJ1-5,TRBV4-1,.,.,TGCGCCAGCACCCCCACTTGGGGGGCACAGCCCCAGCATTTT,CASTPTWGAQPQHF
16,TRBJ2-7,TRBV11-2,.,TRBD2,TGTGCCAGCAGCCAAGTTGAGTCGGGGGAGGGCTACGAGCAGTACTTC,CASSQVESGEGYEQYF
16,TRBJ2-7,TRBV27,few,TRBD1,TGTGCCAGCAGTACCAGTTGGGACAGGGAACCCTACGAGCAGTACTTC,CASSTSWDREPYEQYF
15,TRBJ1-2,TRBV27,.,.,TGTGCCAGCAGTTTCGAAGCCGGGCCGGGGCATGGCTACACCTTC,CASSFEAGPGHGYTF
14,TRBJ2-7,TRBV5-1,few,.,TGCGCCAGCAGTAAGCGTCACCTCTCCTACGAGCAGTACTTC,CASSKRHLSYEQYF
11,TRBJ2-1,TRBV6-6,.,.,TGTGCCAGCAGTCCAACAGGGAAGCAGTTCTTC,CASSPTGKQFF
14,TRBJ2-7,TRBV29-1,.,.,TGCAGCGTCTCTCGCGGCCCTGGGAGCGGCGAGCAGTACTTC,CSVSRGPGSGEQYF
16,TRBJ2-1,TRBV4-3,.,TRBD2,TGCGCCAGCAGCCAGGGAAGCGGGGGGGCAACAAATGAGCAGTTCTTC,CASSQGSGGATNEQFF